This TCR beta chain comes out of a study of T-cell memory formation after mild COVID-19. This clonotype was detected only a few times. Trimming pared 4 bases from V and 4 bases from J, leaving 10 bases between. This CDR3 has 12 amino acids. CDR1 and CDR2 from the germline V gene are SQVTM and ANQGSEA. 5'RACE primed at constant segments yielded TCR alpha and TCR beta cDNA libraries bearing sample barcodes and UMIs. Each CDR3 protein gets one entry after TCRdb re-called the 5' RACE reads with MiXCR. The sample has 260,000 or so distinct CDR3 sequences, roughly 17% seen once. Sequenced material: PBMCs or a T cell subset sorted from them (not recorded which). The rearrangement links TRBV29-1 to TRBJ2-5; D call uncertain. This receptor was obtained from a man in his late teens or twenties who had mild COVID-19 (a few samples of this study predate the infection). Cell type and time point are not known. This CDR3 is CSVARGVETQYF. DNA of the CDR3: TGCAGCGTTGCTCGCGGAGTAGAGACCCAGTACTTC.